Listed below are T cell receptor beta chains from one sample, sequenced in a study of identical twins. Using its own MiXCR run on the 5' RACE reads, TCRdb lists one record per CDR3 protein. The repertoire has fewer than 900,000 distinct CDR3 sequences, around a sixth of them found once; the top ten carry about an eighth. This sample was shared with a second study, whose subject was T cells expressing NK-cell markers.

Sequencing used PBMCs. The receptors were gathered from a woman between 18 and 29 years old in good health. CDR3s include the opening cysteine and the closing phenylalanine or tryptophan. Fields, in order: J gene, D gene, clone size, V gene, CDR3 DNA, CDR3 protein. The D gene is left open where the match is weak. Not every row has a clone size; where given, it reads once, few, many or a size class.

J gene: TRBJ2-7
D gene: NA
clone size: NA
V gene: TRBV27
CDR3 DNA: TGTGCCAGCAGTTTCCCAGGGAGAACCTACGAGCAGTACTTC
CDR3 protein: CASSFPGRTYEQYF

J gene: TRBJ1-2
D gene: NA
clone size: many
V gene: TRBV29-1
CDR3 DNA: TGCAGCGTTGCGGGGAACTATGGCTACACCTTC
CDR3 protein: CSVAGNYGYTF

J gene: TRBJ1-2
D gene: NA
clone size: NA
V gene: TRBV29-1
CDR3 DNA: TGCAGCGGGGGACATGGGGCTTACGACACCTTC
CDR3 protein: CSGGHGAYDTF

J gene: TRBJ1-1
D gene: NA
clone size: few
V gene: TRBV12-3/TRBV12-4
CDR3 DNA: TGTGCCAGCAGTTTTAGGGGTTCACCTGAAGCTTTCTTT
CDR3 protein: CASSFRGSPEAFF

J gene: TRBJ2-1
D gene: NA
clone size: NA
V gene: TRBV24-1
CDR3 DNA: TGTGCCACCAGTGACCCAGATGGGGACAATGAGCAGTTCTTC
CDR3 protein: CATSDPDGDNEQFF

J gene: TRBJ2-2
D gene: NA
clone size: few
V gene: TRBV15
CDR3 DNA: TGTGCCACCAGCAGAAGGGCCGGGGAGCTGTTTTTT
CDR3 protein: CATSRRAGELFF

J gene: TRBJ2-7
D gene: NA
clone size: NA
V gene: TRBV12-3/TRBV12-4
CDR3 DNA: TGTGCCAGCAGTTTTGGGCAGGGGATGGAGCAGTACTTC
CDR3 protein: CASSFGQGMEQYF

J gene: TRBJ2-3
D gene: TRBD1
clone size: few
V gene: TRBV2
CDR3 DNA: TGTGCCAGCAGTGTACCACAGGGGAGCACAGATACGCAGTATTTT
CDR3 protein: CASSVPQGSTDTQYF

J gene: TRBJ2-3
D gene: TRBD1
clone size: few
V gene: TRBV6-1
CDR3 DNA: TGTGCCAGCATGACCTCGGGACAGATGGCGGATACGCAGTATTTT
CDR3 protein: CASMTSGQMADTQYF

J gene: TRBJ2-7
D gene: TRBD1
clone size: NA
V gene: TRBV15
CDR3 DNA: TGTGCCACCAGCAGAGCACCGGGGACAGGGATTACCTACGAGCAGTACTTC
CDR3 protein: CATSRAPGTGITYEQYF

J gene: TRBJ2-2
D gene: NA
clone size: few
V gene: TRBV9
CDR3 DNA: TGTGCCAGCAGCGCACTAGGAGGAGGCACCGGGGAGCTGTTTTTT
CDR3 protein: CASSALGGGTGELFF

J gene: TRBJ2-1
D gene: TRBD2
clone size: few
V gene: TRBV5-5
CDR3 DNA: TGTGCCAGCAGCTTGATGCTAGCGGGAGGCAATGAGCAGTTCTTC
CDR3 protein: CASSLMLAGGNEQFF

J gene: TRBJ1-5
D gene: NA
clone size: few
V gene: TRBV20-1
CDR3 DNA: TGCAGTGCAGCCGTCGGGGGCAATCAGCCCCAGCATTTT
CDR3 protein: CSAAVGGNQPQHF

J gene: TRBJ1-4
D gene: NA
clone size: NA
V gene: TRBV5-1
CDR3 DNA: TGCGCCAGCAGCTTGGAACGGGGTAATGAAAAACTGTTTTTT
CDR3 protein: CASSLERGNEKLFF

J gene: TRBJ2-1
D gene: TRBD2
clone size: few
V gene: TRBV14
CDR3 DNA: TGTGCCAGCAGCCAATCGACTAGCGGCTCCTACAATGAGCAGTTCTTC
CDR3 protein: CASSQSTSGSYNEQFF

J gene: TRBJ2-1
D gene: NA
clone size: few
V gene: TRBV2
CDR3 DNA: TGTGCCAGGGCGTGGAGTCACAGGGAGGCGAGCAATGAGCAGTTCTTC
CDR3 protein: CARAWSHREASNEQFF

J gene: TRBJ1-1
D gene: NA
clone size: NA
V gene: TRBV21-1
CDR3 DNA: TGTGCCAGCAGCAACTTCGACCTAAACACTGAAGCTTTCTTT
CDR3 protein: CASSNFDLNTEAFF

J gene: TRBJ2-6
D gene: NA
clone size: NA
V gene: TRBV24-1
CDR3 DNA: TGTGCCACCAGTGATGGGGCCTCTGGGGCCAACGTCCTGACTTTC
CDR3 protein: CATSDGASGANVLTF

J gene: TRBJ2-1
D gene: NA
clone size: NA
V gene: TRBV4-1
CDR3 DNA: TGCGCCAGCAGCCAAGGGGACATTCGACTCTTC
CDR3 protein: CASSQGDIRLF

J gene: TRBJ2-1
D gene: NA
clone size: NA
V gene: TRBV6-1
CDR3 DNA: TGTGCCAGCACCCATCCCAGCAGCAATGAGCAGTTCTTC
CDR3 protein: CASTHPSSNEQFF

J gene: TRBJ2-5
D gene: NA
clone size: NA
V gene: TRBV6-1
CDR3 DNA: TGTGCCAGCAGTGGGGGTTCGAGACTACGAGAAGAGACCCAGTACTTC
CDR3 protein: CASSGGSRLREETQYF

J gene: TRBJ2-5
D gene: NA
clone size: few
V gene: TRBV7-9
CDR3 DNA: TGTGCCAGCAGCTATAGCTTCCAAGAGACCCAGTACTTC
CDR3 protein: CASSYSFQETQYF

J gene: TRBJ2-5
D gene: NA
clone size: few
V gene: TRBV4-3
CDR3 DNA: TGCGCCAGCAGCCAAGTCGGCGGGGAAGAGACCCAGTACTTC
CDR3 protein: CASSQVGGEETQYF

J gene: TRBJ2-7
D gene: NA
clone size: NA
V gene: TRBV3-1
CDR3 DNA: TGTGCCAGCAGCCAAGAAGGGTGGAACCAACGAAACTTC
CDR3 protein: CASSQEGWNQRNF

J gene: TRBJ1-1
D gene: NA
clone size: many
V gene: TRBV7-9
CDR3 DNA: TGTGCCAGCAGCACTCAGTCCACTGAAGCTTTCTTT
CDR3 protein: CASSTQSTEAFF

J gene: TRBJ2-7
D gene: NA
clone size: few
V gene: TRBV4-1
CDR3 DNA: TGCGCCAGCAGCCCCGGTTCAGCCTACGAGCAGTACTTC
CDR3 protein: CASSPGSAYEQYF

J gene: TRBJ2-5
D gene: NA
clone size: NA
V gene: TRBV5-5
CDR3 DNA: TGTGCCAGCAGTATCGGGCAGATCCAAGAGACCCAGTACTTC
CDR3 protein: CASSIGQIQETQYF

J gene: TRBJ1-5
D gene: NA
clone size: NA
V gene: TRBV15
CDR3 DNA: TGTGCCACCACCGGAGGGGGGGCGCCCGGTCAGCCCCAGCATTTT
CDR3 protein: CATTGGGAPGQPQHF

J gene: TRBJ2-5
D gene: TRBD2
clone size: NA
V gene: TRBV5-5
CDR3 DNA: TGTGCCAGCAGCTCGATGGGGGCGGGGGGAGAGACCCAGTACTTC
CDR3 protein: CASSSMGAGGETQYF

J gene: TRBJ2-5
D gene: NA
clone size: NA
V gene: TRBV2
CDR3 DNA: TGTGCCAGCAGTGAAACCCTGGGGGAGACCCAGTACTTC
CDR3 protein: CASSETLGETQYF

J gene: TRBJ2-1
D gene: NA
clone size: few
V gene: TRBV2
CDR3 DNA: TGTGCCAGCAGTGAAAGAAGGAGGGGATACGATGAGCAGTTCTTC
CDR3 protein: CASSERRRGYDEQFF

J gene: TRBJ2-7
D gene: NA
clone size: NA
V gene: TRBV30
CDR3 DNA: TGTGCCTGGATCATAAGAAGAACGGGGGCGGACGAGCAGTACTTC
CDR3 protein: CAWIIRRTGADEQYF